The 24 T cell receptor beta chains below all came from one sample that was sequenced in a study of Tregs in tolerant kidney transplant recipients. TCRdb keeps only in-frame clones here, not all; method: immunoSEQ multiplex PCR. The table lists about 240,000 clones, roughly 84% of them singletons. The sequencing input was CD4+ T cells from blood. The receptors originated from a human donor in good health.

The V gene is TRBV7-6, the J gene TRBJ1-5; the match to TRBD1 covers 8 bases. Germline V lookup: CDR1 SGHVS, CDR2 FNYEAQ. This CDR3 comprises 13 residues. The junction had 1 base not matched to a gene; V was cut back by 5 bases and J by 4 bases. The CDR3 reads CASSTGGNQPQHF. The CDR3 DNA is TGTGCCAGCAGCACAGGGGGTAATCAGCCCCAGCATTTT.

The V gene is TRBV28, the J gene TRBJ1-5; D remains ambiguous. The CDR3 runs to 15 residues. V lost 3 bases and J lost 2, with 11 bases in between. Germline CDR1 and CDR2: MDHEN and SYDVKM. CDR3 nucleotides: TGTGCCAGCAGTTTCTCCGGGTCAGGCAATCAGCCCCAGCATTTT. This sequence encodes CASSFSGSGNQPQHF.

The chain carries TRBV6-5 and TRBJ2-1; TRBD2 aligns across 11 bases. This CDR3 has 15 residues. Germline V lookup: CDR1 MNHEY, CDR2 SVGAGI. V lost 6 bases to trimming and J lost 3 bases; unmatched junction nucleotides: 4. The CDR3 protein is CASRLAGGLYNEQFF. In DNA, the CDR3 is TGTGCCAGCAGATTAGCGGGGGGGCTCTACAATGAGCAGTTCTTC.

This clone was recorded a few times. V is TRBV6-6 and J is TRBJ1-1, with D perhaps matching TRBD1 (6 bases). Germline V gene data show CDR1 as MNHNY and CDR2 as SVGAGI (reference sequence). CDR3 length: 14 amino acids. V lost 7 bases and J lost 1, with 13 bases in between. CDR3 coding DNA: TGTGCCAGCAAAGTGACAGGCGAGAACACTGAAGCTTTCTTT. Translating gives CASKVTGENTEAFF.

In nucleotides, the CDR3 is TGTGCCAGCTCACCGGGGACAGGGCGAAACTATGGCTACACCTTC. Its protein is CASSPGTGRNYGYTF. This sequence joins TRBV18 and TRBJ1-2, with TRBD1 matching 9 bases. Germline V gene data show CDR1 as KGHSH and CDR2 as LQKENI. The CDR3 consists of 15 residues. The J segment lost 2 bases and the V segment lost 3 bases, leaving 4 bases of the junction unmatched.

The chain employs TRBV30 and TRBJ1-3; D unclear. The germline CDR1 and CDR2 sequences are GTSNPN and SVGIG (reference sequence). The CDR3 runs to 14 residues. Trimming took off 0 bases at V and 1 base at J, with 7 bases between the two ends. CDR3 protein: CAWSVGMSGNTIYF. The CDR3 DNA follows: TGTGCCTGGAGTGTAGGGATGTCTGGAAACACCATATATTTT. Full variable domain (missing parts from reference TRBV30 and TRBJ1-3): SQTIHQWPATLVQPVGSPLSLECTVEGTSNPNLYWYRQAAGRGLQLLFYSVGIGQISSEVPQNLSASRPQDRQFILSSKKLLLSDSGFYLCAWSVGMSGNTIYFGEGSWLTVV.

This chain links TRBV7-9 with TRBJ2-7, with D perhaps TRBD2 (6 bases). Germline CDR1 SEHNR, CDR2 FQNEAQ (reference sequence). The CDR3 is 14 residues long. The ends were cut back, 5 bases at V and 5 bases at J, with 16 bases in the middle. The CDR3 spells CASSDLGGYHEQYF. For the CDR3, the DNA is TGTGCCAGCAGCGACCTAGGAGGGTACCACGAGCAGTACTTC.

The chain uses TRBV6-5 and TRBJ2-7; 9 positions agree with TRBD1. This CDR3 has 15 amino acids. V shed 4 bases, J shed 0 bases, and the junction held 4 bases outside the gene matches. Germline loops: CDR1 MNHEY, CDR2 SVGAGI. The CDR3 DNA reads TGTGCCAGCAGTTTAGGACAGGGGAGCTCCTACGAGCAGTACTTC. It codes for CASSLGQGSSYEQYF.

Concerning this clone itself: This sample also contains other DNA sequences that code for the same CDR3. The V and J genes are TRBV16 and TRBJ1-2, with 7 bases lining up with TRBD1. The trim removed 5 bases at V and 3 bases at J, leaving 6 bases unmatched. CDR3 size: 14 residues. From germline, CDR1 is KGHSY and CDR2 FQNENV. The CDR3 bases are TGTGCCAGCAGCAGACAGGGTCGCGACTATGGCTACACCTTC. It encodes CASSRQGRDYGYTF.

The rearrangement uses TRBV18 and TRBJ2-7; 9 nucleotides align to TRBD2. Per the germline V gene, CDR1 is KGHSH and CDR2 is LQKENI. The CDR3 covers 14 residues. Losses at the gene ends were 4 bases for V and 4 bases for J; bases not matched to a gene: 5. CDR3 bases: TGTGCCAGCTCACAGACAGCGGGGGGATACGAGCAGTACTTC. Its protein product is CASSQTAGGYEQYF. Full variable domain (outside the CDR3, taken from reference TRBV18 and TRBJ2-7): NAGVMQNPRHLVRRRGQEARLRCSPMKGHSHVYWYRQLPEEGLKFMVYLQKENIIDESGMPKERFSAEFPKEGPSILRIQQVVRGDSAAYFCASSQTAGGYEQYFGPGTRLTVT.

The chain joins TRBV19 to TRBJ1-2; TRBD1 aligns across 9 bases. This CDR3 region has 15 residues. Germline V gene lookup returns CDR1 LNHDA and CDR2 SQIVND (reference sequence). Trimming at V came to 5 bases and at J to 4 bases, leaving 8 bases not matched to a gene. The CDR3 DNA reads as TGTGCCAGTAGTGGCCGGGACAGGGCTATCTATGGCTACACCTTC. Its protein product is CASSGRDRAIYGYTF. The variable domain in full, with the rest retrieved from reference TRBV19 and TRBJ1-2, is DGGITQSPKYLFRKEGQNVTLSCEQNLNHDAMYWYRQDPGQGLRLIYYSQIVNDFQKGDIAEGYSVSREKKESFPLTVTSAQKNPTAFYLCASSGRDRAIYGYTFGSGTRLTVV.

This clone was seen more than once but under ten times. The rearrangement joins TRBV5-1 to TRBJ2-7; D tentatively reads TRBD1 or TRBD2 (6 bases each). The V gene's germline CDR1 is SGHRS and CDR2 YFSETQ. CDR3 size: 15 residues. V lost 1 base and J lost 3, with 14 bases in between. The CDR3 DNA sequence: TGCGCCAGCAGCTTGATTCCCGGGGGCAGCTACGAGCAGTACTTC. This gives the protein CASSLIPGGSYEQYF. The full variable domain, its missing parts supplied by reference TRBV5-1 and TRBJ2-7, is KAGVTQTPRYLIKTRGQQVTLSCSPISGHRSVSWYQQTPGQGLQFLFEYFSETQRNKGNFPGRFSGRQFSNSRSEMNVSTLELGDSALYLCASSLIPGGSYEQYFGPGTRLTVT.

CDR3 region: CAISESGGSPNYGYTF. CDR3 DNA sequence: TGTGCCATCAGTGAGTCGGGTGGATCCCCCAACTATGGCTACACCTTC. The chain is built from TRBV10-3 and TRBJ1-2; the D is unclear. This CDR3 has 16 amino acids. V was pared by 0 bases and J by 2 bases, with 13 bases between. CDR1 is ENHRY, CDR2 SYGVKD, per germline.

This chain uses TRBV19 with TRBJ2-1, with D unclear. Trimming stripped 1 base from V and 8 bases from J, with 6 bases between. Germline V gene sequence: CDR1 LNHDA, CDR2 SQIVND (reference sequence). The CDR3 runs to 12 residues. CDR3 nucleotide sequence: TGTGCCAGTAGTATAGCTGACCATGAGCAGTTCTTC. Translating gives CASSIADHEQFF.

The chain employs TRBV10-3 and TRBJ2-5; 8 bases are shared with TRBD1. Germline values: CDR1 ENHRY, CDR2 SYGVKD. The CDR3 has 14 residues. J gave up 5 bases and V 3 bases, and 5 bases lay outside the gene matches. The CDR3 reads CAISDRGLSETQYF. CDR3 coding DNA: TGTGCCATCAGTGACAGGGGGCTTTCGGAGACCCAGTACTTC.

The gene calls are TRBV7-8 and TRBJ1-1; 8 positions agree with TRBD1. V was clipped by 4 bases and J by 4 bases; unmatched bases: 5. CDR3 length: 14 amino acids. Germline CDR1 is SGHVS and CDR2 is FQNEAQ. The CDR3 nucleotides are TGTGCCAGCAGCTACAGGACAGGGATCACTGAAGCTTTCTTT. It encodes CASSYRTGITEAFF.

The chain joins TRBV10-3 to TRBJ1-4; D is possibly TRBD1 (5 bases). Deletions cut 5 bases from V and 5 bases from J, with 12 bases between. There are 14 residues in the CDR3. From germline, CDR1 is ENHRY and CDR2 SYGVKD. The chain's CDR3 is CAISPGTANEKLFF. CDR3 in DNA: TGTGCCATCAGTCCCGGGACGGCAAATGAAAAACTGTTTTTT.

J is TRBJ1-5 and V is TRBV6-6; 7 bases are a match to TRBD1. This CDR3 contains 16 residues. Unmatched junction bases numbered 12, after V lost 6 bases and J lost 4 bases. Germline V gene sequence: CDR1 MNHNY, CDR2 SVGAGI (reference sequence). The CDR3 nucleotides are TGTGCCAGCAGACCCCAGCCGGGACAGCTAAATCAGCCCCAGCATTTT. As protein: CASRPQPGQLNQPQHF.

The rearrangement uses TRBV7-2 and TRBJ1-4; D possibly corresponds to TRBD1 (5 bases). The CDR3 length is 15 residues. V was shortened by 5 bases and J by 7 bases, with 17 bases between the two germline ends. CDR1 is SGHTA, CDR2 FQGNSA, per germline. The CDR3 loop reads CASSEQALPGEKLFF. In DNA form, the CDR3 reads TGTGCCAGCAGCGAACAGGCTCTCCCTGGTGAAAAACTGTTTTTT.

The J gene is TRBJ2-5, the V gene TRBV6-5; D not resolved. V lost 2 bases and J 7 bases, leaving 11 bases between the germline ends. The CDR3 runs 13 residues. CDR1 and CDR2 from the germline V gene are MNHEY and SVGAGI. The CDR3 region is CASSYQTAGTQYF. Here the CDR3 DNA reads TGTGCCAGCAGTTACCAAACAGCAGGGACCCAGTACTTC.

This clone was counted once. The chain uses TRBV4-2 and TRBJ2-1; a possible D gene is TRBD2 (5 bases). The V and J ends lost 0 bases and 3 bases respectively, with 6 bases between them. The CDR3 is made up of 14 amino acids. Per germline, CDR1 LGHNA and CDR2 YNFKEQ. CDR3 sequence: CASSQDRGYNEQFF. The CDR3 DNA reads TGTGCCAGCAGCCAAGATCGGGGCTACAATGAGCAGTTCTTC.

V is TRBV27 and J is TRBJ2-2; perhaps TRBD2 as D (6 bases). V was pared by 7 bases and J by 4 bases, with 16 bases between. This CDR3 has 15 amino acids. Germline CDR1 is MNHEY and CDR2 is SMNVEV (reference sequence). Here the CDR3 DNA reads TGTGCCAGCACCCACCTCGGAGGGCCCACCGGGGAGCTGTTTTTT. Its protein product is CASTHLGGPTGELFF.

V and J are TRBV9 and TRBJ1-1; no clear D gene. CDR1 and CDR2 (germline): SGDLS, YYNGEE. The CDR3 is made up of 14 amino acids. V gave up 6 bases and J gave up 1 base, with 13 bases separating them. CDR3 region: CASTDLTKNTEAFF. The CDR3 DNA is TGTGCCAGCACCGATCTTACAAAGAACACTGAAGCTTTCTTT.

The chain has TRBV30 and TRBJ2-7, with 7 bases fitting TRBD1. Germline V gene sequence: CDR1 GTSNPN, CDR2 SVGIG (reference sequence). This CDR3 spans 14 amino acids. The J segment lost 4 bases and the V segment lost 4 bases, leaving 10 bases of the junction unmatched. The CDR3 sequence is CAWKGKGAQYEQYF. CDR3 DNA sequence: TGTGCCTGGAAGGGGAAGGGGGCACAATACGAGCAGTACTTC.